Listed here are 4 T cell receptor beta chains from one sample, sequenced in a study of T cell clones after liver transplantation (dated by TCRdb to about 2019). Reading the label with the study, this specimen's time point is: pre-transplant. Libraries were prepared through the immunoSEQ multiplex PCR assay. The table was pulled from immuneACCESS by TCRdb, which kept in-frame rearrangements only. Such tables lose some clones; where checked, under half of the loss comes from unresolved V genes, and the rest has no known cause. In all, the sample holds over 60,000 clones, and about four fifths of those were seen once. The ten top clones hold less than 0.65% of the sample. The sequences come from CD4+ T cells from blood, collected before liver transplant. The receptors shown here come from a human donor who received a liver transplant.

In this sample, this clone turned up once. The chain recombines TRBV18 with TRBJ1-2, with TRBD1 matching 7 bases. After removal of 3 bases from V and 7 bases from J, the junction contained 17 bases not matched to a gene. The germline gives CDR1 KGHSH, CDR2 LQKENI. This CDR3 is built from 17 residues. For the CDR3, the DNA is TGTGCCAGCTCACCGCCCCTCGGAGGGGGCGCCCAGGGTGGCTACACCTTC. Encoded protein: CASSPPLGGGAQGGYTF.

The genes are TRBV28 and TRBJ2-1, with D hard to call. This CDR3 has 11 residues. Per germline, CDR1 MDHEN and CDR2 SYDVKM. V was shortened by 1 base and J by 10 bases, with 5 bases between the two germline ends. CDR3 protein: CASSLSREQFF. CDR3 nucleotide sequence: TGTGCCAGCAGTTTATCGAGGGAGCAGTTCTTC. The full variable domain, rest sourced from reference TRBV28 and TRBJ2-1, is DVKVTQSSRYLVKRTGEKVFLECVQDMDHENMFWYRQDPGLGLRLIYFSYDVKMKEKGDIPEGYSVSREKKERFSLILESASTNQTSMYLCASSLSREQFFGPGTRLTVL.

CDR3 DNA: TGTGCCAGCAGTTTGGGGCGGAGCGGGACTGAAGCTTTCTTT. It yields the protein CASSLGRSGTEAFF. V and J are TRBV28 and TRBJ1-1; possibly TRBD1 for D (5 bases). The germline CDR1 and CDR2 sequences are MDHEN and SYDVKM. The CDR3 length is 14 residues. Trimming cost V 3 bases and J 5 bases, with 13 bases left between them. Full variable domain (outside the CDR3, taken from reference TRBV28 and TRBJ1-1): DVKVTQSSRYLVKRTGEKVFLECVQDMDHENMFWYRQDPGLGLRLIYFSYDVKMKEKGDIPEGYSVSREKKERFSLILESASTNQTSMYLCASSLGRSGTEAFFGQGTRLTVV.

This clone was detected only a few times. This chain links TRBV6-5 with TRBJ2-3; D uncertain. The ends were cut back, 0 bases at V and 1 base at J, with 8 bases in the middle. The CDR3 sequence is 15 residues long. Germline CDR1 and CDR2: MNHEY and SVGAGI. The CDR3 DNA sequence: TGTGCCAGCAGTTACTCTGGGGTCGGCACAGATACGCAGTATTTT. Translated: CASSYSGVGTDTQYF.